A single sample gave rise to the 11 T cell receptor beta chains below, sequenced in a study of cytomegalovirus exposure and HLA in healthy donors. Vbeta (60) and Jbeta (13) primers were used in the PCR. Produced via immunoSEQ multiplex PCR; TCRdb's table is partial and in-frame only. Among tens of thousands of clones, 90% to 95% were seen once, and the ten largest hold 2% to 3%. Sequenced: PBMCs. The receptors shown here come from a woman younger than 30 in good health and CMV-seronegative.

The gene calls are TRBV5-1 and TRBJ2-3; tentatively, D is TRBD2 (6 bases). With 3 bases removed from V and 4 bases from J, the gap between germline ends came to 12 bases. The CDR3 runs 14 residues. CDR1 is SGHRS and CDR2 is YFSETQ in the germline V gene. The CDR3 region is CASSSLTSSDTQYF. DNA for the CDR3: TGCGCCAGCAGCTCACTGACTAGTTCAGATACGCAGTATTTT.

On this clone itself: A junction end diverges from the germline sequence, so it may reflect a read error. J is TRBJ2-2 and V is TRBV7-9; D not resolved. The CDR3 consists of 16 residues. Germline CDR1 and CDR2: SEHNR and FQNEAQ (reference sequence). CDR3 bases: TGTTCCAGCAGCTTTCAGACTGGCTCGAACACCGGGGAGCTGTTTTTT. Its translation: CSSSFQTGSNTGELFF. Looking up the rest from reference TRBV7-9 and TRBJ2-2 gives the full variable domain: DTGVSQNPRHKITKRGQNVTFRCDPISEHNRLYWYRQTLGQGPEFLTYFQNEAQLEKSRLLSDRFSAERPKGSFSTLEIQRTEQGDSAMYLCSSSFQTGSNTGELFFGEGSRLTVL.

The chain's CDR3 is CASSSDTGELFF. The DNA of the CDR3 is TGTGCCAGCAGTTCGGACACCGGGGAGCTGTTTTTT. The chain combines TRBV28 with TRBJ2-2; D is unresolved. Germline lookup yields CDR1 MDHEN and CDR2 SYDVKM. The CDR3 sequence is 12 residues long. With 4 bases removed from V and 3 bases from J, the gap between germline ends came to 3 bases.

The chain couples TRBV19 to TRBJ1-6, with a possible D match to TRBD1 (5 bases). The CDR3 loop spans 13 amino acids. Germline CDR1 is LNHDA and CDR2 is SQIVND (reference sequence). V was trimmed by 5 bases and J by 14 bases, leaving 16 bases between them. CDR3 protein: CASSGTLGEALHF. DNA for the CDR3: TGTGCCAGTAGTGGGACTCTAGGCGAGGCCCTCCACTTT.

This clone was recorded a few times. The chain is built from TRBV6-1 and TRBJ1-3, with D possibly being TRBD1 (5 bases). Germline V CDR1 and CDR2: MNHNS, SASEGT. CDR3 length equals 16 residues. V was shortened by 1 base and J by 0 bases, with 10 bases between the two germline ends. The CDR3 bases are TGTGCCAGCAGTGAAGGGGGCCAGGACTCTGGAAACACCATATATTTT. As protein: CASSEGGQDSGNTIYF.

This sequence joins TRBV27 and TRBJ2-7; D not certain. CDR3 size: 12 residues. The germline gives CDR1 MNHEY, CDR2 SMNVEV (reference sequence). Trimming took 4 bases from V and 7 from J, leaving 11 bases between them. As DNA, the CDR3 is TGTGCCAGCAGTTCCTCAAACTGGGAGCAGTACTTC. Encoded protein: CASSSSNWEQYF.

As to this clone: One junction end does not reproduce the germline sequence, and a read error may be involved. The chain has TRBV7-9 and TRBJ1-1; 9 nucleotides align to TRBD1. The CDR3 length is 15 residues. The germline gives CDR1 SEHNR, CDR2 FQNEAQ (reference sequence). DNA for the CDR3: TGTTCCAGCAGCACCTCGACAGGGGGAAACACTGAAGCTTTCTTT. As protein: CSSSTSTGGNTEAFF.

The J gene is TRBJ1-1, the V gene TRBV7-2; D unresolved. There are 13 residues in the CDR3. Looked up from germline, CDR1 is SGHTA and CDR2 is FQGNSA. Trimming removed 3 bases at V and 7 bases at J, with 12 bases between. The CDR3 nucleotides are TGTGCCAGCAGCTTCGCTCCTGCCTATGAAGCTTTCTTT. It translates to CASSFAPAYEAFF.

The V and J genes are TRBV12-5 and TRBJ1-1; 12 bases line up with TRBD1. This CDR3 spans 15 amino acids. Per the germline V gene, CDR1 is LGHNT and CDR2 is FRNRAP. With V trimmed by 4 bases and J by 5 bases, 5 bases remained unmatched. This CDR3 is CASGSGTGGLTEAFF. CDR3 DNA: TGTGCTAGTGGTTCGGGGACAGGGGGCTTGACTGAAGCTTTCTTT.

In nucleotides, the CDR3 is TGTGCCAGCAGCCCCATGGCGGAAGAGACCCAGTACTTC. Translating gives CASSPMAEETQYF. The V gene is TRBV9, the J gene TRBJ2-5, with unresolved D. The ends were cut back, 4 bases at V and 3 bases at J, with 10 bases in the middle. Germline V CDR1 and CDR2: SGDLS, YYNGEE. The CDR3 is 13 amino acids. Together with reference TRBV9 and TRBJ2-5, the CDR3 gives the full variable domain: DSGVTQTPKHLITATGQRVTLRCSPRSGDLSVYWYQQSLDQGLQFLIQYYNGEERAKGNILERFSAQQFPDLHSELNLSSLELGDSALYFCASSPMAEETQYFGPGTRLLVL.

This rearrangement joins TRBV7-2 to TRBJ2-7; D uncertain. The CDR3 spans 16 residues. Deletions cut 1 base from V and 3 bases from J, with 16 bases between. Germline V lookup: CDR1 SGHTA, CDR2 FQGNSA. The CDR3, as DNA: TGTGCCAGCAGCTTAGGGTTACCCCTTAACGGCTACGAGCAGTACTTC. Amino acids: CASSLGLPLNGYEQYF.